This is a list of T cell receptor beta chains from one sample in a study of shared T cell receptors in the human thymus. Only in-frame clones appear in the TCRdb table, and some are missing; sequencing was by immunoSEQ multiplex PCR. Counted here are roughly 660,000 clones, approximately 87% occurring once; the ten biggest clones make up around 0.0099%. These data are also associated with another study on human thymus T cells.

The specimen sequenced was thymocytes. The source is a boy in the first two years of life with a congenital heart defect. Each CDR3 is given with its conserved first and last residue. A D gene is named only where the DNA matches it firmly. Where a row states a size, it is once, few, many or the class of an expanded clone; other rows omit it.

j_gene: TRBJ2-5; v_gene: TRBV29-1; abundance: .; d_gene: TRBD2; CDR3aa: CSVGTGLVFSETQYF; CDR3nt: TGCAGCGTGGGAACGGGACTAGTATTTTCGGAGACCCAGTACTTC
j_gene: TRBJ2-1; v_gene: TRBV5-1; abundance: .; d_gene: .; CDR3aa: CASSLKREVGLGDEQFF; CDR3nt: TGCGCCAGCAGCTTAAAAAGGGAGGTGGGTTTGGGGGATGAGCAGTTCTTC
j_gene: TRBJ2-1; v_gene: TRBV5-1; abundance: .; d_gene: TRBD2; CDR3aa: CASSLAMSGRSSYNEQFF; CDR3nt: TGCGCCAGCAGCTTGGCAATGAGCGGGAGGTCCTCCTACAATGAGCAGTTCTTC
j_gene: TRBJ1-4; v_gene: TRBV29-1; abundance: .; d_gene: .; CDR3aa: CSVQGIATNEKLFF; CDR3nt: TGCAGCGTTCAGGGAATAGCAACTAATGAAAAACTGTTTTTT
j_gene: TRBJ2-2; v_gene: TRBV11-2; abundance: .; d_gene: TRBD1; CDR3aa: CASSLGQGLDTGELFF; CDR3nt: TGTGCCAGCAGCTTGGGACAGGGGTTGGACACCGGGGAGCTGTTTTTT
j_gene: TRBJ2-1; v_gene: TRBV7-9; abundance: .; d_gene: TRBD2; CDR3aa: CASSPTPSGTRAYNEQFF; CDR3nt: TGTGCCAGCAGCCCCACACCTTCCGGGACTAGGGCGTACAATGAGCAGTTCTTC
j_gene: TRBJ2-7; v_gene: TRBV4-2; abundance: .; d_gene: .; CDR3aa: CASSQGQAPYEQYF; CDR3nt: TGTGCCAGCAGCCAAGGACAGGCCCCCTACGAGCAGTACTTC
j_gene: TRBJ2-1; v_gene: TRBV19; abundance: .; d_gene: .; CDR3aa: CASRSRFGNEQFF; CDR3nt: TGTGCCAGTAGATCCAGGTTTGGCAATGAGCAGTTCTTC
j_gene: TRBJ2-7; v_gene: TRBV28; abundance: .; d_gene: TRBD2; CDR3aa: CASSLRGHYYTPSRTSGAEQYF; CDR3nt: TGTGCCAGCAGTTTGAGGGGACATTACTACACCCCCTCCCGGACTAGCGGGGCCGAGCAGTACTTC
j_gene: TRBJ1-5; v_gene: TRBV5-6; abundance: .; d_gene: .; CDR3aa: CASSLSGVWDQPQHF; CDR3nt: TGTGCCAGCAGCTTGTCAGGGGTATGGGATCAGCCCCAGCATTTT
j_gene: TRBJ2-2; v_gene: TRBV28; abundance: .; d_gene: TRBD1; CDR3aa: CASSLDRAEVGGELFF; CDR3nt: TGTGCCAGCAGTTTAGACAGGGCAGAGGTTGGCGGGGAGCTGTTTTTT
j_gene: TRBJ2-1; v_gene: TRBV11-1; abundance: .; d_gene: .; CDR3aa: CASEKSSYNEQFF; CDR3nt: TGTGCCAGCGAGAAGAGCTCCTACAATGAGCAGTTCTTC
j_gene: TRBJ2-3; v_gene: TRBV5-8; abundance: once; d_gene: TRBD1; CDR3aa: CASSGGDRVVPDTQYF; CDR3nt: TGTGCCAGCAGCGGAGGGGACAGGGTGGTCCCAGATACGCAGTATTTT
j_gene: TRBJ2-6; v_gene: TRBV6-1; abundance: once; d_gene: TRBD1; CDR3aa: CASSEIGQGSNGANVLTF; CDR3nt: TGTGCCAGCAGTGAAATTGGACAGGGAAGCAACGGGGCCAACGTCCTGACTTTC
j_gene: TRBJ2-3; v_gene: TRBV4-1; abundance: once; d_gene: TRBD2; CDR3aa: CASSQLGLELSIRRTDTQYF; CDR3nt: TGCGCCAGCAGCCAATTGGGACTAGAGCTAAGTATTAGGCGCACAGATACGCAGTATTTT
j_gene: TRBJ2-6; v_gene: TRBV2; abundance: .; d_gene: .; CDR3aa: CASSPPQGGTDSGANVLTF; CDR3nt: TGTGCCAGCAGTCCCCCTCAGGGGGGCACCGACTCTGGGGCCAACGTCCTGACTTTC
j_gene: TRBJ2-2; v_gene: TRBV4-3; abundance: .; d_gene: .; CDR3aa: CASSQDSGGTGELFF; CDR3nt: TGCGCCAGCAGCCAAGATTCCGGGGGAACCGGGGAGCTGTTTTTT
j_gene: TRBJ2-1; v_gene: TRBV30; abundance: .; d_gene: TRBD2; CDR3aa: CAWRGDSVGLAGEGEQFF; CDR3nt: TGTGCCTGGAGGGGGGATTCGGTAGGACTAGCGGGAGAGGGTGAGCAGTTCTTC
j_gene: TRBJ1-4; v_gene: TRBV2; abundance: once; d_gene: .; CDR3aa: CARGGTDSTNEKLFF; CDR3nt: TGTGCCAGGGGGGGAACAGACTCAACTAATGAAAAACTGTTTTTT
j_gene: TRBJ1-4; v_gene: TRBV6-6; abundance: .; d_gene: .; CDR3aa: CASSYRRAATNEKLFF; CDR3nt: TGTGCCAGCAGTTACCGCAGGGCTGCAACTAATGAAAAACTGTTTTTT
j_gene: TRBJ2-1; v_gene: TRBV25-1; abundance: .; d_gene: TRBD2; CDR3aa: CASSTSGSYNEQFF; CDR3nt: TGTGCCTCCTCAACTAGCGGGAGTTACAATGAGCAGTTCTTC
j_gene: TRBJ2-5; v_gene: TRBV2; abundance: .; d_gene: TRBD2; CDR3aa: CASRWTKRETLNGRDTQYF; CDR3nt: TGTGCCAGCAGGTGGACTAAGCGGGAGACACTTAACGGTCGAGACACCCAGTACTTC
j_gene: TRBJ1-5; v_gene: TRBV10-3; abundance: .; d_gene: TRBD1; CDR3aa: CATKPATGTGDSNQPQHF; CDR3nt: TGTGCCACTAAACCCGCAACCGGGACAGGGGATAGCAATCAGCCCCAGCATTTT